The 10 T cell receptor beta chains listed next were all sequenced from one sample in a study of T-cell memory formation after mild COVID-19. From the 5' RACE reads, TCRdb called clonotypes with MiXCR, one entry per CDR3 protein. This sample carries 380,000 or so distinct CDR3 sequences, roughly 15% of them seen once, and the ten largest clones take around a fifth. Input material: PBMCs or a T cell subset sorted from them (not recorded which). The receptors were sampled from a man aged 18 to 35 who had mild COVID-19 (a few samples of this study predate the infection). Cell type and time point are not known.

The sample holds a few counts of this clonotype. The V call is TRBV7-2, the J call TRBJ1-1; 8 bases match TRBD1. This CDR3 has 14 residues. Germline loops: CDR1 SGHTA, CDR2 FQGNSA. V lost 7 bases and J lost 0; bases outside the gene matches: 4. Here the CDR3 DNA reads TGTGCCAGCAACCGACAGGGGATGAACACTGAAGCTTTCTTT. This encodes CASNRQGMNTEAFF.

The chain has TRBV3-1 and TRBJ2-5; TRBD2 agrees at 10 bases. This CDR3 spans 16 amino acids. CDR1 and CDR2 from the germline V gene are LGHDT and YNNKEL (reference sequence). The trim removed 4 bases at V and 3 bases at J, leaving 8 bases unmatched. The CDR3 bases are TGTGCCAGCAGCCGATACCAGGGGACTAGCGAAGAGACCCAGTACTTC. This sequence encodes CASSRYQGTSEETQYF.

This clonotype was found a few times. This chain uses TRBV2 with TRBJ1-1; possible D gene TRBD1, 5 bases. The V end lost 7 bases, the J end lost 4 bases, and 13 bases lay between the germline ends. Germline V gene data show CDR1 as SNHLY and CDR2 as FYNNEI. The CDR3 runs 13 residues. The CDR3 sequence is CASTEGPGTEAFF. The CDR3 nucleotides are TGTGCCAGCACTGAGGGGCCGGGCACTGAAGCTTTCTTT. Complete variable domain (other parts from reference TRBV2 and TRBJ1-1): EPEVTQTPSHQVTQMGQEVILRCVPISNHLYFYWYRQILGQKVEFLVSFYNNEISEKSEIFDDQFSVERPDGSNFTLKIRSTKLEDSAMYFCASTEGPGTEAFFGQGTRLTVV.

This clonotype was seen at least ten times. Germline and junction disagree at one end, which may indicate a read error. V and J are TRBV7-7 and TRBJ2-2, with D possibly TRBD1 on 6 matching bases. The CDR3 has 13 residues. Germline values: CDR1 SSHAT, CDR2 FNYEAQ (reference sequence). The CDR3 here is CASSNTGSGELFF. CDR3 DNA: TGTGCTAGCAGCAATACAGGGTCCGGGGAGCTGTTTTTT.

In its sample, this clonotype was seen many times. V and J are TRBV7-3 and TRBJ2-1; TRBD1 might be the D (6 bases). V was shortened by 1 base and J by 7 bases, with 23 bases between the two germline ends. Germline CDR1 reads SGHTA; CDR2 reads FQGTGA. CDR3 length: 18 residues. The CDR3 sequence: CASSLMGAATASGNEQFF. The CDR3 DNA is TGTGCCAGCAGCTTAATGGGGGCTGCGACAGCTAGTGGGAATGAGCAGTTCTTC.

This rearrangement joins TRBV5-5 to TRBJ2-7, with no clear D. CDR3 length: 14 residues. CDR1 and CDR2 from the germline V gene are SGHKS and YYEKEE (reference sequence). The V and J ends lost 0 bases and 2 bases respectively, with 9 bases between them. The DNA for the CDR3 is TGTGCCAGCAGCTTGGTTGGGCGCGCCTACGAGCAGTACTTC. Translation gives CASSLVGRAYEQYF.

This clonotype was detected ten times or more. The chain recombines TRBV4-3 with TRBJ1-2; D is ambiguous. Germline CDR1 is LGHNA and CDR2 is YSLEER. V lost 1 base to trimming and J lost 0 bases, with 6 bases between them. The CDR3 extends over 14 amino acids. The CDR3 DNA follows: TGCGCCAGCAGCCAAGGAGGGACTAACTATGGCTACACCTTC. Its translation is CASSQGGTNYGYTF.

The gene calls are TRBV4-1 and TRBJ2-2; a possible D gene is TRBD1 (6 bases). Germline assignment: CDR1 MGHRA and CDR2 YSYEKL. The CDR3 runs 16 residues. V lost 0 bases and J lost 1, with 9 bases in between. In DNA form, the CDR3 reads TGCGCCAGCAGCCAAGATCCGGGACAGAACACCGGGGAGCTGTTTTTT. Residues: CASSQDPGQNTGELFF.

This clonotype has just a few counts. This chain joins TRBV4-1 and TRBJ2-2, with D hard to call. V lost 4 bases and J 2 bases, leaving 11 bases between the germline ends. The CDR3 covers 15 residues. The germline V gene encodes CDR1 MGHRA and CDR2 YSYEKL. CDR3 region: CASSRDSRNTGELFF. The CDR3 region has the DNA TGCGCCAGCAGCCGGGATTCCCGAAACACCGGGGAGCTGTTTTTT.

The table lists this clonotype with a few counts. This chain uses TRBV12-3 or TRBV12-4 with TRBJ2-5; 10 bases agree with TRBD2. The CDR3 is made up of 15 amino acids. Germline trimming cut 8 bases from V and 1 base from J; bases unmatched to any gene: 7. The CDR3 sequence: CASGRLAGAQETQYF. The DNA for the CDR3 is TGTGCCAGCGGGCGGCTAGCGGGGGCCCAAGAGACCCAGTACTTC.